Below are 3 T cell receptor beta chains sequenced from a single sample in a study of blood T cell repertoires in COVID-19. Data came from immunoSEQ multiplex PCR; TCRdb stores just in-frame clones and leaves some out. The profile shows about 270,000 clones, approximately 88% of them singletons. Source material: peripheral blood. These receptors all stem from a human donor with COVID-19, enrolled during active disease. The donor label of this sample is uncertain.

The chain carries TRBV5-1 and TRBJ2-7; D ambiguous. The CDR3 extends over 11 amino acids. Germline CDR1 SGHRS, CDR2 YFSETQ. The V gene lost 0 bases and the J gene lost 9 bases, with 7 bases spanning the gap. CDR3 coding DNA: TGCGCCAGCAGCTTGGGGTCCGGGCAGTACTTC. As protein: CASSLGSGQYF.

This sequence joins TRBV19 and TRBJ1-1, with TRBD1 matching over 7 bases. V was clipped by 5 bases and J by 1 base; unmatched bases: 4. The CDR3 is 14 amino acids. Germline lookup yields CDR1 LNHDA and CDR2 SQIVND (reference sequence). CDR3 sequence reads: CASSQQGPNTEAFF. CDR3 DNA sequence: TGTGCCAGTAGTCAACAGGGGCCGAACACTGAAGCTTTCTTT. The full variable domain, with the rest looked up from reference TRBV19 and TRBJ1-1, is DGGITQSPKYLFRKEGQNVTLSCEQNLNHDAMYWYRQDPGQGLRLIYYSQIVNDFQKGDIAEGYSVSREKKESFPLTVTSAQKNPTAFYLCASSQQGPNTEAFFGQGTRLTVV.

The chain carries TRBV20-1 and TRBJ1-2; the match to TRBD1 covers 7 bases. Germline CDR1 DFQATT, CDR2 SNEGSKA (reference sequence). V lost 3 bases and J lost 8; bases outside the gene matches: 15. The CDR3 totals 15 residues. This CDR3 reads CSASETGRGIGGYTF. Written as DNA, the CDR3 is TGCAGTGCTAGTGAAACGGGCAGGGGGATTGGGGGCTACACCTTC.